The 22 T cell receptor beta chains listed next were all sequenced from one sample in a study of blood T cells in healthy people across ages. The authors ran a second PCR of roughly 6 to 12 cycles using a sample-barcoded 5' primer and a J-beta primer mix. TCRdb reprocessed the 5' RACE reads with MiXCR, giving one entry per CDR3 protein. The sample has more than 500,000 distinct CDR3 sequences, approximately 27% seen once. Sequences were obtained from blood. These receptors were obtained from a woman in her 70s in good health.

This clonotype was observed at least ten times. The chain has TRBV7-2 and TRBJ2-7, with 10 bases aligning to TRBD2. Germline lookup yields CDR1 SGHTA and CDR2 FQGNSA. The CDR3 loop spans 14 amino acids. Trimming at V came to 2 bases and at J to 3 bases, leaving 1 base not matched to a gene. CDR3 region: CASSLTSGDYEQYF. CDR3 nucleotides: TGTGCCAGCAGCTTAACTAGCGGGGACTACGAGCAGTACTTC.

This clonotype was recorded a few times. The chain recombines TRBV20-1 with TRBJ2-5, with a tentative D call TRBD2 (5 bases). Germline V gene sequence: CDR1 DFQATT, CDR2 SNEGSKA (reference sequence). V lost 0 bases and J 4 bases, leaving 18 bases between the germline ends. This CDR3 region has 16 residues. The CDR3 protein is CSARDRPSLFVETQYF. For the CDR3, the DNA is TGCAGTGCTAGAGATCGGCCTAGCTTATTCGTAGAGACCCAGTACTTC.

The gene calls are TRBV3-1 and TRBJ2-3; D gene ambiguous. In germline, CDR1 is LGHDT, CDR2 YNNKEL (reference sequence). The V end lost 2 bases, the J end lost 8 bases, and 8 bases lay between the germline ends. The CDR3 extends over 12 amino acids. The CDR3 reads CASSQISGTQYF. The CDR3 DNA reads as TGTGCCAGCAGCCAAATTTCGGGTACGCAGTATTTT.

This chain connects TRBV7-2 to TRBJ2-5, with D tentatively TRBD1 (6 bases). Matching the DNA end better, TRBJ2-7 makes the J call doubtful. Germline V gene sequence: CDR1 SGHTA, CDR2 FQGNSA. The CDR3 covers 14 residues. This CDR3 reads CASSLAQGDHEQYV. CDR3 bases: TGTGCCAGCAGCTTAGCACAGGGTGACCACGAGCAGTACGTC.

This CDR3 reads CASSLSGRGRETQYF. CDR3 bases: TGTGCCAGCAGTTTATCGGGAAGGGGGCGGGAGACCCAGTACTTC. This chain joins TRBV27 and TRBJ2-5; 7 positions match TRBD1. The CDR3 has 15 residues. In germline, CDR1 is MNHEY, CDR2 SMNVEV (reference sequence). With 0 bases clipped from V and 5 bases from J, the junction kept 6 bases outside the gene matches.

For this clonotype: A read error may produce the germline difference seen at one junction end. The gene calls are TRBV5-5 and TRBJ2-3; D is possibly TRBD2 (6 bases). The germline CDR1 and CDR2 sequences are SGHKS and YYEKEE (reference sequence). CDR3 size: 13 residues. The CDR3 nucleotides read TGTGCCAGCAGATTGGAGGGGTTGGGGACGCAGTATTTT. Translation: CASRLEGLGTQYF. Complete variable domain (other parts from reference TRBV5-5 and TRBJ2-3): DAGVTQSPTHLIKTRGQQVTLRCSPISGHKSVSWYQQVLGQGPQFIFQYYEKEERGRGNFPDRFSARQFPNYSSELNVNALLLGDSALYLCASRLEGLGTQYFGPGTRLTVL.

A few counts support this clonotype. The chain recombines TRBV11-2 with TRBJ2-5; TRBD2 might be the D (5 bases). Between the trimmed V and J ends, which lost 1 base and 1 base, there was a span of 13 bases. Germline V gene lookup returns CDR1 SGHAT and CDR2 FQNNGV. The CDR3 totals 16 residues. CDR3 coding DNA: TGTGCCAGCAGCTTAGGCGCGGGCGGATTCCAAGAGACCCAGTACTTC. Protein product: CASSLGAGGFQETQYF. The full variable domain, in which reference TRBV11-2 and TRBJ2-5 provide the parts outside the CDR3, is EAGVAQSPRYKIIEKRQSVAFWCNPISGHATLYWYQQILGQGPKLLIQFQNNGVVDDSQLPKDRFSAERLKGVDSTLKIQPAKLEDSAVYLCASSLGAGGFQETQYFGPGTRLLVL.

This clonotype was seen a handful of times. The genes are TRBV24-1 and TRBJ2-1, with TRBD2 as a possible D gene (5 bases). CDR1 KGHDR and CDR2 SFDVKD come from the germline V gene. There are 15 residues in the CDR3. V was clipped by 4 bases and J by 15 bases, with 24 bases between them. CDR3 amino acids: CATSDPQRAGMVMFF. CDR3 bases: TGTGCCACCAGTGACCCGCAGAGAGCCGGGATGGTAATGTTCTTC.

This clonotype was counted between two and nine times. The chain recombines TRBV7-2 with TRBJ1-1, with TRBD1 matching over 8 bases. Per the germline V gene, CDR1 is SGHTA and CDR2 is FQGNSA. There are 16 residues in the CDR3. The V gene end was trimmed by 2 bases and the J gene end by 0 bases; junction bases not matched to a gene: 5. The CDR3 protein is CASSLQGATMNTEAFF. As DNA, the CDR3 is TGTGCCAGCAGCTTACAGGGGGCGACAATGAACACTGAAGCTTTCTTT.

There are a few counts of this clonotype. The V gene is TRBV20-1, the J gene TRBJ1-2; D remains unclear. V lost 0 bases and J lost 4, with 15 bases in between. CDR1 and CDR2 from the germline V gene are DFQATT and SNEGSKA (reference sequence). This CDR3 is 15 amino acids long. The CDR3 bases are TGCAGTGCTAGAGAGTCAGGCTCACCGGGCTATGGCTACACCTTC. Protein product: CSARESGSPGYGYTF.

Regarding this clonotype: The conserved closing phenylalanine or tryptophan is absent in this CDR3, likely reflecting a read error. The CDR3 loop is CASSPPGLLGAFL. In DNA form, the CDR3 reads TGTGCCAGTAGCCCCCCCGGTCTTCTTGGCGCTTTCCTT. The chain has TRBV6-5 and TRBJ1-1; D gene uncertain. The germline V gene has CDR1 MNHEY and CDR2 SVGAGI. CDR3 size: 13 residues. V was trimmed by 9 bases and J by 11 bases, leaving 22 bases between them.

The genes are TRBV9 and TRBJ2-2; 14 bases match TRBD2. Per germline, CDR1 SGDLS and CDR2 YYNGEE. With V trimmed by 3 bases and J by 1 base, 2 bases remained unmatched. The CDR3 spans 17 residues. The CDR3 DNA reads as TGTGCCAGCAGCGCCGGACTAGCGGGGGGGAACACCGGGGAGCTGTTTTTT. Amino acid sequence: CASSAGLAGGNTGELFF.

This chain joins TRBV10-3 and TRBJ2-5; 8 bases line up with TRBD2. Trimming at V came to 6 bases and at J to 3 bases, leaving 6 bases not matched to a gene. The CDR3 runs to 14 residues. The V gene's germline CDR1 is ENHRY and CDR2 SYGVKD. The CDR3 loop reads CAISLAGGEETQYF. In DNA form, the CDR3 reads TGTGCCATCAGCCTAGCGGGCGGGGAAGAGACCCAGTACTTC.

This clonotype was counted only a few times. The chain carries TRBV7-2 and TRBJ2-3; 15 bases line up with TRBD2. The V segment lost 4 bases and the J segment 6 bases; nucleotides outside the gene matches: 14. CDR1 and CDR2 from the germline V gene are SGHTA and FQGNSA. The CDR3 extends over 19 amino acids. CDR3 residues: CASSYPGLAGGPSADTQYF. The CDR3 DNA follows: TGTGCCAGCAGCTATCCGGGACTAGCGGGGGGACCTAGCGCCGATACGCAGTATTTT.

This chain links TRBV20-1 with TRBJ1-6; tentatively, D is TRBD1 (5 bases). V lost 4 bases and J lost 2, with 12 bases in between. This CDR3 has 15 amino acids. Germline V gene lookup returns CDR1 DFQATT and CDR2 SNEGSKA (reference sequence). The CDR3 DNA sequence: TGCAGTGCTAAAATTGAAGGGGCCTATAATTCACCCCTCCACTTT. Protein product: CSAKIEGAYNSPLHF.

The V call is TRBV20-1, the J call TRBJ2-5; possibly TRBD1 or TRBD2 for D (6 bases each). V was cut by 0 bases and J by 9 bases, with 20 bases left in between. The CDR3 has 15 residues. In germline, CDR1 is DFQATT, CDR2 SNEGSKA (reference sequence). CDR3 sequence reads: CSARDHVGAGEAQYF. In nucleotides, the CDR3 is TGCAGTGCTAGAGATCATGTGGGGGCTGGGGAGGCCCAGTACTTC.

This chain links TRBV20-1 with TRBJ2-2, with 8 bases identical to TRBD2. Germline CDR1 DFQATT, CDR2 SNEGSKA (reference sequence). Trimming cost V 6 bases and J 6 bases; bases outside gene matches: 9. This CDR3 spans 14 amino acids. This CDR3 is CSAREGGGSGELFF. The DNA of the CDR3 is TGCAGTGCCCGGGAGGGCGGGGGGTCCGGGGAGCTGTTTTTT.

This clonotype was detected a few times. The rearrangement links TRBV11-2 to TRBJ2-2; D is unresolved. The CDR3 spans 13 residues. Germline V gene lookup returns CDR1 SGHAT and CDR2 FQNNGV. The ends were cut back, 6 bases at V and 5 bases at J, with 10 bases in the middle. CDR3 loop: CASRPDGTGELFF. The CDR3 DNA sequence: TGTGCCAGCAGACCCGACGGAACCGGGGAGCTGTTTTTT.

This sequence joins TRBV3-1 and TRBJ2-5; 7 nucleotides match TRBD2. This CDR3 has 14 residues. J was trimmed by 7 bases and V by 0 bases; bases with no gene match: 5. Germline V gene lookup returns CDR1 LGHDT and CDR2 YNNKEL (reference sequence). This CDR3 is CASSQEGGIGTQYF. CDR3 nucleotide sequence: TGTGCCAGCAGCCAAGAGGGGGGGATCGGGACCCAGTACTTC.

A few counts support this clonotype. The chain has TRBV7-2 and TRBJ2-4; D may match TRBD1 or TRBD2 (6 bases each). The CDR3 is 15 residues long. Germline CDR1 reads SGHTA; CDR2 reads FQGNSA. V was cut by 5 bases and J by 8 bases, with 19 bases left in between. The CDR3 nucleotides read TGTGCCAGCAGCCCAAGACAGGAGGGGTCATACATTCAGTACTTC. Its protein is CASSPRQEGSYIQYF.

The CDR3: CTSSSQGMDTEAFF. In DNA, the CDR3 is TGTACCAGCAGCTCCCAGGGGATGGACACTGAAGCTTTCTTT. This chain links TRBV7-2 with TRBJ1-1, with TRBD1 as a possible D gene (6 bases). Between the trimmed V and J ends, which lost 4 bases and 3 bases, there was a span of 12 bases. Germline V gene sequence: CDR1 SGHTA, CDR2 FQGNSA. This CDR3 comprises 14 residues.

In the case of this clonotype: The conserved closing phenylalanine or tryptophan is absent in this CDR3, likely reflecting a read error. The chain couples TRBV7-2 to TRBJ1-2, with a tentative D call TRBD1 (5 bases). Germline V gene lookup returns CDR1 SGHTA and CDR2 FQGNSA. This CDR3 contains 16 residues. Trimming removed 5 bases at V and 7 bases at J, with 23 bases between. CDR3 protein: CASSLSAGRASSGYTL. Here the CDR3 DNA reads TGTGCCAGCAGCCTCTCGGCGGGCAGGGCCAGTTCTGGCTACACCCTC.